This entry lists 20 T cell receptor beta chains sequenced from one sample in a study of cytomegalovirus exposure and HLA in healthy donors. In the PCR, 60 Vbeta and 13 Jbeta primers were used. Sequencing used immunoSEQ multiplex PCR; TCRdb keeps in-frame clones, though not all of them. The sample carries about 190,000 clones, 81% recorded once. What was sequenced was PBMCs. Every receptor here comes from a man younger than 35 in good health and CMV-seronegative.

The chain uses TRBV19 and TRBJ2-1; TRBD2 matches 7 bases. The J segment lost 0 bases and the V segment lost 4 bases, leaving 0 bases of the junction unmatched. CDR3 length: 14 residues. Per the germline V gene, CDR1 is LNHDA and CDR2 is SQIVND (reference sequence). The CDR3 DNA sequence: TGTGCCAGTAGTAGCGGGAGCTCCTACAATGAGCAGTTCTTC. Translating gives CASSSGSSYNEQFF.

V usage is TRBV30 and J usage is TRBJ2-2; tentative D call: TRBD2 (6 bases). Germline V CDR1 and CDR2: GTSNPN, SVGIG (reference sequence). The CDR3 is 15 amino acids. V lost 0 bases and J 7 bases, leaving 15 bases between the germline ends. CDR3 amino acids: CAWSVFGSVVGELFF. The DNA of the CDR3 is TGTGCCTGGAGTGTCTTCGGGAGTGTAGTCGGGGAGCTGTTTTTT.

The V and J genes are TRBV4-3 and TRBJ2-3; 8 bases are shared with TRBD2. V gave up 0 bases and J gave up 5 bases; unmatched junction bases: 4. Germline CDR1 LGHNA, CDR2 YSLEER. This CDR3 region has 15 residues. The CDR3, as DNA: TGCGCCAGCAGCCAAGATCGGGGGGGCGTAGATACGCAGTATTTT. Its translation is CASSQDRGGVDTQYF.

The chain employs TRBV18 and TRBJ1-3, with TRBD1 matching over 7 bases. The CDR3 runs 16 residues. The V gene's germline CDR1 is KGHSH and CDR2 LQKENI. Unmatched junction bases numbered 6, after V lost 3 bases and J lost 1 base. Here the CDR3 DNA reads TGTGCCAGCTCACCCGGGACAGTTCTATCTGGAAACACCATATATTTT. This sequence encodes CASSPGTVLSGNTIYF.

As for this clone: The same CDR3 arises from other DNA sequences in this sample as well. The rearrangement links TRBV29-1 to TRBJ2-5; 12 bases are a match to TRBD2. From germline, CDR1 is SQVTM and CDR2 ANQGSEA. This CDR3 region has 13 residues. The CDR3, as DNA: TGCAGTGTAGCTAGCGGGAGGGGTGAGACCCAGTACTTC. Translating it yields CSVASGRGETQYF.

The table lists this clone with a count of one. The J gene is TRBJ2-1, the V gene TRBV6-4; 16 nucleotides match TRBD2. This CDR3 is built from 17 residues. The V gene's germline CDR1 is MRHNA and CDR2 SNTAGT. V shed 5 bases, J shed 5 bases, and the junction held 6 bases outside the gene matches. For the CDR3, the DNA is TGTGCCAGCAGTCCGGGACTAGCGGGAGGGTCCCACAATGAGCAGTTCTTC. Protein sequence: CASSPGLAGGSHNEQFF.

The chain combines TRBV5-1 with TRBJ2-7, with 11 bases identical to TRBD2. There are 16 residues in the CDR3. CDR1 is SGHRS and CDR2 is YFSETQ in the germline V gene. The V and J ends lost 4 bases and 7 bases, in that order; junction bases with no gene match: 13. Written as DNA, the CDR3 is TGCGCCAGCAGCGAAGTAGCGGGGGGGAGCGCGCAAGAGCAGTACTTC. Its protein product is CASSEVAGGSAQEQYF.

The chain combines TRBV11-1 with TRBJ2-7; no clear D gene. Trimming cost V 4 bases and J 1 base, with 17 bases left between them. Per germline, CDR1 SGHAT and CDR2 FQDESV (reference sequence). This CDR3 is built from 16 residues. The DNA for the CDR3 is TGTGCCAGCAGCTCGGCTGGGCCCCGACCTTCCTACGAGCAGTACTTC. It yields the protein CASSSAGPRPSYEQYF.

The rearrangement joins TRBV4-3 to TRBJ2-1; TRBD2 matches at 10 bases. Germline CDR1 LGHNA, CDR2 YSLEER. CDR3 length equals 16 residues. The J segment lost 8 bases and the V segment lost 0 bases, leaving 7 bases of the junction unmatched. CDR3: CASSQDSASGSYEQFF. The CDR3 DNA reads TGCGCCAGCAGCCAAGATTCCGCTAGCGGGAGCTATGAGCAGTTCTTC.

This chain joins TRBV9 and TRBJ2-3; 10 bases match TRBD2. The V gene's germline CDR1 is SGDLS and CDR2 YYNGEE. The V gene end was trimmed by 6 bases and the J gene end by 4 bases; junction bases not matched to a gene: 14. The CDR3 length is 17 residues. DNA of the CDR3: TGTGCCAGCAAGTCTAATCCCGGGACTAGCGCCGCAGATACGCAGTATTTT. This encodes CASKSNPGTSAADTQYF.

The V and J genes are TRBV7-8 and TRBJ2-5; D might be TRBD1 (6 bases). Between the trimmed V and J ends, which lost 4 bases and 5 bases, there was a span of 14 bases. The CDR3 runs 14 residues. CDR1 SGHVS and CDR2 FQNEAQ come from the germline V gene. For the CDR3, the DNA is TGTGCCAGCAGCTACAACAGGGCAGGGGAGACCCAGTACTTC. The encoded protein is CASSYNRAGETQYF.

The chain uses TRBV7-9 and TRBJ2-7, with TRBD2 identical over 11 bases. CDR3 length: 19 amino acids. V trimming: 6 bases; J trimming: 9 bases; junction bases outside the gene matches: 25. Germline CDR1 and CDR2: SEHNR and FQNEAQ (reference sequence). DNA for the CDR3: TGTGCCAGCAGTTCCCGTGGGACATCTCAAGAGTCGGGGACTAGCGGGCAGTACTTC. Translating it yields CASSSRGTSQESGTSGQYF.

This chain connects TRBV11-2 to TRBJ2-7; 9 nucleotides agree with TRBD2. Trimming took 1 base from V and 4 from J; bases not matched to a gene: 5. CDR3 size: 15 residues. CDR1 and CDR2 from the germline V gene are SGHAT and FQNNGV. The CDR3 sequence is CASSLVAGGPYEQYF. The CDR3 DNA is TGTGCCAGCAGCTTAGTGGCGGGAGGGCCATACGAGCAGTACTTC. The full variable domain, completed using reference TRBV11-2 and TRBJ2-7, is EAGVAQSPRYKIIEKRQSVAFWCNPISGHATLYWYQQILGQGPKLLIQFQNNGVVDDSQLPKDRFSAERLKGVDSTLKIQPAKLEDSAVYLCASSLVAGGPYEQYFGPGTRLTVT.

This clone has a single count. Here the CDR3 reads CASSQDRGKLFF. The CDR3 bases are TGTGCCAGCAGCCAAGACAGGGGAAAGCTGTTTTTT. J is TRBJ2-2 and V is TRBV14, with D tentatively TRBD1 (6 bases). There are 12 residues in the CDR3. V was shortened by 0 bases and J by 12 bases, with 8 bases between the two germline ends. The germline gives CDR1 SGHDN, CDR2 FVKESK.

This clone appeared a few times. This chain links TRBV19 with TRBJ2-7; no definite D call. The ends were cut back, 4 bases at V and 2 bases at J, with 3 bases in the middle. Germline CDR1 LNHDA, CDR2 SQIVND (reference sequence). This CDR3 has 11 residues. The CDR3 coding sequence is TGTGCCAGTAGTACTGCCTACGAGCAGTACTTC. Translating it yields CASSTAYEQYF.

As for this clone: In the same sample, other DNA sequences code for this CDR3. J is TRBJ1-1 and V is TRBV5-5, with 9 bases matching TRBD1. The CDR3 sequence is 13 residues long. After removal of 4 bases from V and 5 bases from J, the junction contained 3 bases not matched to a gene. From germline, CDR1 is SGHKS and CDR2 YYEKEE (reference sequence). The CDR3 here is CASSEDRGTEAFF. The CDR3 DNA reads as TGTGCCAGCAGCGAGGACAGGGGAACTGAAGCTTTCTTT.

This chain links TRBV4-1 with TRBJ2-7, with D perhaps TRBD2 (5 bases). The germline V and J ends were trimmed by 1 base and 0 bases, with 10 bases remaining between them. The CDR3 runs to 15 residues. Germline V gene sequence: CDR1 MGHRA, CDR2 YSYEKL. The CDR3 here is CASSQAHAGSYEQYF. The CDR3, as DNA: TGCGCCAGCAGCCAAGCGCACGCGGGCTCCTACGAGCAGTACTTC.

This clone has more than one count but fewer than ten. The chain links TRBV6-4 to TRBJ2-7, with 7 bases aligning to TRBD2. With 0 bases clipped from V and 4 bases from J, the junction kept 12 bases outside the gene matches. This CDR3 is built from 17 residues. CDR1 MRHNA and CDR2 SNTAGT come from the germline V gene. The chain's CDR3 is CASSDSPPTSMSYEQYF. The CDR3 nucleotides read TGTGCCAGCAGTGACTCGCCCCCGACTAGCATGTCTTACGAGCAGTACTTC.

This sequence joins TRBV4-3 and TRBJ2-7; D ambiguous. The V end lost 0 bases, the J end lost 2 bases, and 11 bases lay between the germline ends. Per germline, CDR1 LGHNA and CDR2 YSLEER. The length of the CDR3 is 15 residues. CDR3 sequence reads: CASSQEARKTYEQYF. The CDR3 region has the DNA TGCGCCAGCAGCCAAGAGGCTCGAAAAACCTACGAGCAGTACTTC.

This sequence joins TRBV5-1 and TRBJ2-1; possibly TRBD1 for D (5 bases). The V end was cut by 5 bases, the J end by 2 bases, with 14 bases between. CDR3 length equals 15 residues. Germline V CDR1 and CDR2: SGHRS, YFSETQ. The CDR3 sequence: CASSYDAGTYNEQFF. The CDR3 region has the DNA TGCGCCAGCAGTTACGATGCAGGGACCTACAATGAGCAGTTCTTC. The full variable domain, completed using reference TRBV5-1 and TRBJ2-1, is KAGVTQTPRYLIKTRGQQVTLSCSPISGHRSVSWYQQTPGQGLQFLFEYFSETQRNKGNFPGRFSGRQFSNSRSEMNVSTLELGDSALYLCASSYDAGTYNEQFFGPGTRLTVL.